The clone carrying this T cell receptor beta chain was seen more than once but under ten times. Its antigen is as yet unknown. Sequence at one end of the junction differs from germline and may be a read error. The data were taken from a study of graft-versus-host responses after intestinal transplantation. Assay used: immunoSEQ multiplex PCR; TCRdb lists only in-frame clones, some missing. The sample lists about 110,000 clones, roughly 95% occurring once. The sequences come from unstimulated CD8+ T cells sorted from spleen or lymph node cells, collected before intestinal transplant. The TCR was taken from a human donor who received an intestinal transplant.

The CDR3 region has the DNA TGCAGCGCTGAAGGGGGGAATGAGCAGTTCTTC. It yields the protein CSAEGGNEQFF. The V and J genes are TRBV29-1 and TRBJ2-1; D is tentatively TRBD1 or TRBD2 (6 bases each). This CDR3 has 11 amino acids. Germline V gives CDR1 SQVTM, CDR2 ANQGSEA.